Listed here are 27 T cell receptor beta chains from one sample, sequenced in a study of shared clonotypes between healthy human individuals. The naive CD8 fraction comprised CD45RO-negative cells positively selected for CCR7 and excluded terminally differentiated effector memory CD45RA+ cells. Some clones are missing from TCRdb's copy, which holds only in-frame ones; the method was immunoSEQ multiplex PCR. Among 2 million to 2.5 million clones listed, 85% to 95% were seen once. Sequencing was done on a sample of naive CD8+ T cells from PBMCs. Receptors were obtained from a man between 18 and 35 years old in good health. Some clones in this sample may be carry-over from other donors' samples.

The rearrangement joins TRBV7-9 to TRBJ1-2; a weak D match, TRBD1 (5 bases). V was clipped by 5 bases and J by 3 bases, with 16 bases between them. Germline V gene lookup returns CDR1 SEHNR and CDR2 FQNEAQ (reference sequence). The length of the CDR3 is 15 residues. The CDR3 here is CASSLDWGGHYGYTF. The CDR3 DNA reads as TGTGCCAGCAGCCTCGATTGGGGGGGACACTATGGCTACACCTTC.

The chain is built from TRBV6-1 and TRBJ1-5, with D tentatively TRBD1 (5 bases). Germline loops: CDR1 MNHNS, CDR2 SASEGT. The ends were cut back, 3 bases at V and 7 bases at J, with 10 bases in the middle. The CDR3 sequence is 13 residues long. The CDR3: CASSDFTGQPQHF. CDR3 DNA sequence: TGTGCCAGCAGTGATTTTACAGGCCAGCCCCAGCATTTT.

The rearrangement joins TRBV7-8 to TRBJ2-5; 9 bases agree with TRBD2. The CDR3 is made up of 16 amino acids. V lost 3 bases, J lost 1 base, and 6 bases stayed unmatched. Germline V gene sequence: CDR1 SGHVS, CDR2 FQNEAQ. The CDR3 bases are TGTGCCAGCAGCTTTCTCCTAGCGGGATCCCAAGAGACCCAGTACTTC. Translation: CASSFLLAGSQETQYF.

The chain couples TRBV7-8 to TRBJ2-7, with D maybe TRBD1 (5 bases). The germline V gene has CDR1 SGHVS and CDR2 FQNEAQ. The CDR3 runs to 14 residues. V lost 2 bases and J 2 bases, leaving 10 bases between the germline ends. Here the CDR3 reads CASSLWGLTYEQYF. In nucleotides, the CDR3 is TGTGCCAGCAGCTTATGGGGCTTAACCTACGAGCAGTACTTC. Together with reference TRBV7-8 and TRBJ2-7, the CDR3 gives the full variable domain: GAGVSQSPRYKVAKRGQDVALRCDPISGHVSLFWYQQALGQGPEFLTYFQNEAQLDKSGLPSDRFFAERPEGSVSTLKIQRTQQEDSAVYLCASSLWGLTYEQYFGPGTRLTVT.

The rearrangement uses TRBV27 and TRBJ2-3; tentatively, D is TRBD2 (5 bases). CDR1 and CDR2 from the germline V gene are MNHEY and SMNVEV (reference sequence). Between the trimmed V and J ends, which lost 2 bases and 0 bases, there was a span of 18 bases. This CDR3 is 18 amino acids long. The CDR3 region has the DNA TGTGCCAGCAGTTTACTACCTTTTGGGAGCCTGAGCACAGATACGCAGTATTTT. It codes for CASSLLPFGSLSTDTQYF.

The chain recombines TRBV28 with TRBJ1-2; 8 bases line up with TRBD1. The germline V gene encodes CDR1 MDHEN and CDR2 SYDVKM. The CDR3 covers 12 residues. The V gene end was trimmed by 8 bases and the J gene end by 9 bases; junction bases not matched to a gene: 8. CDR3 nucleotides: TGTGCCAGCGGTGGGACAGGCTCAAGCTACACCTTC. Amino acid sequence: CASGGTGSSYTF.

This clone showed up just once. The chain couples TRBV15 to TRBJ2-7, with 7 positions matching TRBD2. With V trimmed by 0 bases and J by 4 bases, 3 bases remained unmatched. The CDR3 is 14 residues long. In germline, CDR1 is LNHNV, CDR2 YYDKDF (reference sequence). The CDR3 sequence: CATSRDLAEYEQYF. The CDR3 coding sequence is TGTGCCACCAGCAGAGATCTAGCGGAGTACGAGCAGTACTTC.

V and J are TRBV11-3 and TRBJ2-1, with D tentatively TRBD1 (6 bases). Germline loops: CDR1 SGHNT, CDR2 YENEEA. Deletions cut 5 bases from V and 6 bases from J, with 17 bases between. The CDR3 runs to 15 residues. The CDR3 region is CASSHTGSVGNEQFF. CDR3 DNA sequence: TGTGCCAGCAGCCATACAGGGAGTGTGGGCAATGAGCAGTTCTTC.

The chain combines TRBV4-3 with TRBJ2-3, with 8 bases identical to TRBD1. Germline CDR1 LGHNA, CDR2 YSLEER. Unmatched junction bases numbered 8, after V lost 1 base and J lost 8 bases. The length of the CDR3 is 15 residues. CDR3 in DNA: TGCGCCAGCAGCCAAGTCACAGGGGGATTGGGTACGCAGTATTTT. Its translation is CASSQVTGGLGTQYF.

The V gene is TRBV4-1, the J gene TRBJ2-3; TRBD1 might be the D (6 bases). The length of the CDR3 is 13 residues. Deletions cut 2 bases from V and 7 bases from J, with 10 bases between. In germline, CDR1 is MGHRA, CDR2 YSYEKL. The CDR3 spells CASSQTGTNTQYF. The CDR3, as DNA: TGCGCCAGCAGCCAAACAGGGACAAATACGCAGTATTTT.

The chain uses TRBV7-9 and TRBJ2-1; D is possibly TRBD1 (6 bases). V lost 3 bases and J 10 bases, leaving 10 bases between the germline ends. The V gene's germline CDR1 is SEHNR and CDR2 FQNEAQ (reference sequence). The CDR3 is 12 residues long. The CDR3: CASSFGQSEQFF. CDR3 sequence (DNA): TGTGCCAGCAGCTTCGGACAGTCAGAGCAGTTCTTC. Full variable domain (missing parts from reference TRBV7-9 and TRBJ2-1): DTGVSQNPRHKITKRGQNVTFRCDPISEHNRLYWYRQTLGQGPEFLTYFQNEAQLEKSRLLSDRFSAERPKGSFSTLEIQRTEQGDSAMYLCASSFGQSEQFFGPGTRLTVL.

The genes are TRBV15 and TRBJ2-7; D remains unclear. Germline CDR1 reads LNHNV; CDR2 reads YYDKDF (reference sequence). V gave up 0 bases and J gave up 2 bases, with 11 bases separating them. CDR3 size: 15 residues. DNA of the CDR3: TGTGCCACCAGCAGAGATCGAGACCGGACCTACGAGCAGTACTTC. This sequence encodes CATSRDRDRTYEQYF.

V is TRBV27 and J is TRBJ2-7; the D is unclear. V was shortened by 7 bases and J by 6 bases, with 19 bases between the two germline ends. The CDR3 runs to 14 residues. Germline V gene data show CDR1 as MNHEY and CDR2 as SMNVEV (reference sequence). The CDR3 protein is CASKPDPTAFEQYF. The CDR3 region has the DNA TGTGCCAGCAAACCAGACCCTACCGCTTTCGAGCAGTACTTC.

This chain uses TRBV28 with TRBJ1-2; 8 nucleotides agree with TRBD1. Germline CDR1 is MDHEN and CDR2 is SYDVKM. CDR3 size: 14 residues. The J segment lost 4 bases and the V segment lost 6 bases, leaving 7 bases of the junction unmatched. As DNA, the CDR3 is TGTGCCAGCAGCGACAGGGGACAGAGCTATGGCTACACCTTC. This encodes CASSDRGQSYGYTF.

For this clone: Other DNA sequences in the sample encode the same CDR3. The rearrangement links TRBV9 to TRBJ2-7; the match to TRBD1 covers 9 bases. Unmatched junction bases numbered 2, after V lost 4 bases and J lost 3 bases. Germline-derived CDR1 and CDR2 are SGDLS and YYNGEE. The CDR3 is 13 amino acids. CDR3 coding DNA: TGTGCCAGCAGCCGGGACAGGGACTACGAGCAGTACTTC. It is translated as CASSRDRDYEQYF.

The V call is TRBV4-3, the J call TRBJ2-1, with 7 bases fitting TRBD2. V lost 3 bases to trimming and J lost 12 bases; unmatched junction nucleotides: 8. From germline, CDR1 is LGHNA and CDR2 YSLEER. The length of the CDR3 is 13 residues. The CDR3 spells CASSQARLASQFF. The DNA for the CDR3 is TGCGCCAGCAGCCAGGCTAGACTAGCTTCGCAGTTCTTC.

CDR3 nucleotide sequence: TGTGCCATCAGGCCCCGTGGGAGCTACGAGCAGTACTTC. It yields the protein CAIRPRGSYEQYF. This rearrangement joins TRBV10-3 to TRBJ2-7; tentative D call: TRBD2 (5 bases). The CDR3 spans 13 residues. V lost 6 bases, J lost 3 bases, and 12 bases lay in between. In germline, CDR1 is ENHRY, CDR2 SYGVKD.

The J gene is TRBJ1-3, the V gene TRBV5-4; tentatively, D is TRBD1 (6 bases). Germline lookup yields CDR1 SGHNT and CDR2 YYREEE (reference sequence). Trimming cost V 3 bases and J 3 bases, with 13 bases left between them. This CDR3 is 15 amino acids long. The CDR3 reads CASSWGTQGGNTIYF. CDR3 nucleotide sequence: TGTGCCAGCAGCTGGGGGACACAAGGTGGAAACACCATATATTTT.

The V call is TRBV15, the J call TRBJ1-1, with unresolved D. The CDR3 loop spans 16 amino acids. Germline CDR1 reads LNHNV; CDR2 reads YYDKDF (reference sequence). The germline V and J ends were trimmed by 5 bases and 4 bases, with 20 bases remaining between them. CDR3 in amino acids: CATSPTLSHLFTEAFF. DNA of the CDR3: TGTGCCACCAGCCCGACGTTGTCCCACTTATTCACTGAAGCTTTCTTT.

The chain has TRBV29-1 and TRBJ2-1, with D unclear. Germline lookup yields CDR1 SQVTM and CDR2 ANQGSEA. The V and J ends lost 3 bases and 5 bases respectively, with 8 bases between them. CDR3 length: 12 residues. The CDR3 DNA sequence: TGCAGCGTTGACCTACCGAACAATGAGCAGTTCTTC. Amino acid sequence: CSVDLPNNEQFF.

The chain carries TRBV25-1 and TRBJ2-1, with TRBD2 matching over 11 bases. The CDR3 runs 14 residues. Germline V gives CDR1 MGHDK, CDR2 SYGVNS. The trim removed 5 bases at V and 6 bases at J, leaving 3 bases unmatched. The CDR3: CASSTSGRFNEQFF. CDR3 sequence (DNA): TGTGCCAGCAGTACTAGCGGGAGATTCAATGAGCAGTTCTTC.

V and J are TRBV6-1 and TRBJ1-2; D is undetermined. Trimming left V 2 bases short and J 4 bases short, with 14 bases between. Germline CDR1 MNHNS, CDR2 SASEGT. The CDR3 loop spans 15 amino acids. The CDR3 loop reads CASSETGSLGYGYTF. The CDR3 DNA sequence: TGTGCCAGCAGTGAAACGGGGAGTTTGGGCTATGGCTACACCTTC.

The chain employs TRBV7-9 and TRBJ2-7; D unclear. The CDR3 is 14 amino acids. The V gene's germline CDR1 is SEHNR and CDR2 FQNEAQ (reference sequence). V shed 1 base and J shed 2 bases, with 9 bases lying between them. The CDR3 protein is CASSLGLVTYEQYF. The CDR3 DNA is TGTGCCAGCAGCTTAGGGCTGGTTACCTACGAGCAGTACTTC.

This clone was observed a single time. Other DNA variants within this sample encode the same CDR3. The chain is built from TRBV28 and TRBJ2-7; 8 bases agree with TRBD1. V lost 6 bases, J lost 3 bases, and 7 bases stayed unmatched. CDR3 length: 14 residues. CDR1 is MDHEN, CDR2 SYDVKM, per germline. CDR3 sequence (DNA): TGTGCCAGCAGCCCCGACAGGGGAGGCTACGAGCAGTACTTC. This encodes CASSPDRGGYEQYF.

The chain combines TRBV6-1 with TRBJ2-3; no firm D call. CDR1 and CDR2 from the germline V gene are MNHNS and SASEGT. V gave up 7 bases and J gave up 4 bases, with 12 bases separating them. This CDR3 region has 13 residues. In DNA, the CDR3 is TGTGCCAGCACATGGATGGTGGCAGATACGCAGTATTTT. Protein product: CASTWMVADTQYF.

The chain carries TRBV27 and TRBJ2-7; 9 positions agree with TRBD2. The ends lost 5 bases at V and 7 bases at J; junction bases unmatched: 12. This CDR3 spans 15 amino acids. The germline V gene has CDR1 MNHEY and CDR2 SMNVEV (reference sequence). The CDR3 sequence: CASSPRVAGAYEQYF. CDR3 nucleotides: TGTGCCAGCAGTCCCCGAGTAGCGGGAGCGTATGAGCAGTACTTC.

The chain couples TRBV27 to TRBJ2-7; D possibly corresponds to TRBD1 (5 bases). The germline V gene has CDR1 MNHEY and CDR2 SMNVEV (reference sequence). The CDR3 is made up of 15 amino acids. V was pared by 8 bases and J by 6 bases, with 23 bases between. CDR3 DNA sequence: TGTGCCAGCCTGTCGTTGGACACACCAACCTCCGAGCAGTACTTC. Translation gives CASLSLDTPTSEQYF.